This T cell receptor beta chain came from a study of radiation and T cells in renal cell carcinoma. Overall study results and limits: Irradiated tumors held more dominant CDR3 motifs than control tumors.

Turning to this clone: Its antigen is unidentified.

The germline V gene has CDR1 LGHNA and CDR2 YNFKEQ. CDR3 length: 16 amino acids. Trimming left V 0 bases short and J 2 bases short, with 8 bases between. Method: immunoSEQ multiplex PCR; TCRdb's copy keeps in-frame clones and lacks some. This sample has roughly 5,600 clones, with around 65% found just once. Treatment described: treatment-naive control, cytoreductive nephrectomy. The patient's renal cell carcinoma had clear cell pathology. Controls included a handful of female and about 12 male donors, resected 2011 to 2014. The receptor's source is a human donor with renal cell carcinoma. Sequenced material: tumor tissue, taken from a patient whose treatment was nephrectomy without radiotherapy. This chain joins TRBV4-2 and TRBJ2-6; tentative D call: TRBD1 (6 bases). The CDR3 loop reads CASSQDGGAGANVLTF. CDR3 DNA sequence: TGTGCCAGCAGCCAAGATGGGGGCGCTGGGGCCAACGTCCTGACTTTC.